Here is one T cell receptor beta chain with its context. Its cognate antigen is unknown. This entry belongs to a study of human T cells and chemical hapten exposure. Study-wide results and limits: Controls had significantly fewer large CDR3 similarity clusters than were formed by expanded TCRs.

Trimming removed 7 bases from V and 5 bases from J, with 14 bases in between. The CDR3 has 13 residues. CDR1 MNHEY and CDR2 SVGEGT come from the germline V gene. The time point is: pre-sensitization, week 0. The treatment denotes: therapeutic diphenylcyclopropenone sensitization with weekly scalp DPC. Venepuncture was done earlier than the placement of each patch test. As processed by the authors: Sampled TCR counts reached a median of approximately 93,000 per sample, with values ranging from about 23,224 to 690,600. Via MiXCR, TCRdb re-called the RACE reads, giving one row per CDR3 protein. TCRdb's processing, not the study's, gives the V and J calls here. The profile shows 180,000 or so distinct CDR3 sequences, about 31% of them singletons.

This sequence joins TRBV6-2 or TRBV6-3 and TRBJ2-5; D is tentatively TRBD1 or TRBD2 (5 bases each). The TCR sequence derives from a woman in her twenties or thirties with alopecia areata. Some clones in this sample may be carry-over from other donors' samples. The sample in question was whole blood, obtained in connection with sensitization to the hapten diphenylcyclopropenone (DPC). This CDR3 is CASINRDEETQYF. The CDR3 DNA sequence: TGTGCCAGCATTAACCGGGACGAGGAGACCCAGTACTTC.